This TCR beta chain was sequenced for a study of human T cells and chemical hapten exposure. Specified time point: pre-sensitization, week 0. Stated treatment: therapeutic diphenylcyclopropenone sensitization with weekly scalp DPC. TCRdb called the RACE reads again in MiXCR, with one record for every CDR3 protein. The data hold 350,000 to 400,000 distinct CDR3 sequences, with roughly 4.6% observed a single time. This TCR was sampled from a woman aged 45 to 65 with alopecia areata. Some clones in this sample may be carry-over from other donors' samples. The sequenced sample was whole blood, obtained in connection with sensitization to the hapten diphenylcyclopropenone (DPC).

The CDR3 reads CASSLVPWDTQYF. In DNA, the CDR3 is TGTGCCAGCAGCTTAGTACCATGGGATACGCAGTATTTT. This chain uses TRBV7-2 with TRBJ2-3; no clear D. From germline, CDR1 is SGHTA and CDR2 FQGNSA. CDR3 length: 13 amino acids. The V end was cut by 1 base, the J end by 6 bases, with 8 bases between.